Following are 25 T cell receptor beta chains from one sample sequenced in a study of shared clonotypes between healthy human individuals. Repertoires were generated with immunoSEQ multiplex PCR, while TCRdb's copy carries only in-frame clones and drops some. The sample yields about 2 million clones, 85% to 95% seen once. The sequencing input was naive CD4+ T cells sorted from blood. Documented subset: CD45RA+ positively selected. The receptors were sampled from a man aged 18 to 29 in good health.

The rearrangement links TRBV2 to TRBJ2-7, with TRBD2 matching 8 bases. Germline V gene data show CDR1 as SNHLY and CDR2 as FYNNEI. CDR3 length: 15 residues. Germline trimming cut 6 bases from V and 2 bases from J; bases unmatched to any gene: 9. The CDR3 loop is CASRKLASGPYEQYF. The CDR3 DNA follows: TGTGCCAGCAGGAAGCTAGCTAGCGGGCCCTACGAGCAGTACTTC.

J is TRBJ2-7 and V is TRBV28; D is undetermined. CDR3 length: 13 amino acids. The germline V and J ends were trimmed by 8 bases and 2 bases, with 13 bases remaining between them. Germline V lookup: CDR1 MDHEN, CDR2 SYDVKM. CDR3 in amino acids: CASGSSLPYEQYF. The CDR3 DNA reads as TGTGCCAGCGGGTCCAGTCTCCCCTACGAGCAGTACTTC.

The chain combines TRBV5-4 with TRBJ1-2, with D possibly matching TRBD1 (5 bases). The CDR3 is 14 residues long. The germline CDR1 and CDR2 sequences are SGHNT and YYREEE (reference sequence). V lost 0 bases and J 7 bases, leaving 13 bases between the germline ends. The chain's CDR3 is CASSLVEGARGYTF. Here the CDR3 DNA reads TGTGCCAGCAGCTTGGTTGAAGGGGCCCGTGGCTACACCTTC. Based on the CDR3 plus reference TRBV5-4 and TRBJ1-2, the full variable domain is ETGVTQSPTHLIKTRGQQVTLRCSSQSGHNTVSWYQQALGQGPQFIFQYYREEENGRGNFPPRFSGLQFPNYSSELNVNALELDDSALYLCASSLVEGARGYTFGSGTRLTVV.

This clone was detected once. The genes are TRBV5-5 and TRBJ1-4, with 7 bases matching TRBD1. The CDR3 runs to 16 residues. From germline, CDR1 is SGHKS and CDR2 YYEKEE (reference sequence). With V trimmed by 0 bases and J by 7 bases, 9 bases remained unmatched. CDR3 amino acids: CASSLAPGQVAEKLFF. The DNA of the CDR3 is TGTGCCAGCAGCTTGGCCCCAGGACAGGTGGCTGAAAAACTGTTTTTT.

As concerns this clone: Other DNA sequences in the sample encode the same CDR3. This chain uses TRBV5-1 with TRBJ2-5; 9 bases agree with TRBD2. The trim removed 4 bases at V and 4 bases at J, leaving 2 bases unmatched. The germline V gene encodes CDR1 SGHRS and CDR2 YFSETQ. The CDR3 runs 13 residues. CDR3 in amino acids: CASSPRGGETQYF. In DNA form, the CDR3 reads TGCGCCAGCAGCCCGCGGGGGGGAGAGACCCAGTACTTC. The full variable domain, its missing parts supplied by reference TRBV5-1 and TRBJ2-5, is KAGVTQTPRYLIKTRGQQVTLSCSPISGHRSVSWYQQTPGQGLQFLFEYFSETQRNKGNFPGRFSGRQFSNSRSEMNVSTLELGDSALYLCASSPRGGETQYFGPGTRLLVL.

The chain combines TRBV4-1 with TRBJ1-4; 7 bases are shared with TRBD1. Germline V gene data show CDR1 as MGHRA and CDR2 as YSYEKL. The J segment lost 6 bases and the V segment lost 4 bases, leaving 8 bases of the junction unmatched. The CDR3 is 15 residues long. CDR3 residues: CASSRDRAGDEKLFF. The CDR3 coding sequence is TGCGCCAGCAGCCGTGACAGGGCAGGTGATGAAAAACTGTTTTTT.

J is TRBJ1-1 and V is TRBV30; D unresolved. This CDR3 region has 11 residues. Germline V CDR1 and CDR2: GTSNPN, SVGIG (reference sequence). The V and J ends lost 5 bases and 9 bases respectively, with 13 bases between them. The CDR3 DNA reads as TGTGCCTGGCGGAACAGCGGCCAAGCTTTCTTT. It translates to CAWRNSGQAFF.

About this clone: Different DNA sequences within this sample yield the same CDR3. The V call is TRBV7-8, the J call TRBJ2-7; D perhaps matches TRBD1 (5 bases). Germline values: CDR1 SGHVS, CDR2 FQNEAQ. Trimming took 5 bases from V and 3 from J, leaving 8 bases between them. CDR3 length: 12 amino acids. The CDR3 coding sequence is TGTGCCAGCAGCCTCCAGGGCTACGAGCAGTACTTC. Its translation: CASSLQGYEQYF.

V is TRBV7-9 and J is TRBJ1-2; D might be TRBD1 (6 bases). Looked up from germline, CDR1 is SEHNR and CDR2 is FQNEAQ (reference sequence). The CDR3 sequence is 14 residues long. With 1 base removed from V and 6 bases from J, the gap between germline ends came to 12 bases. CDR3 coding DNA: TGTGCCAGCAGCTTAGGGAAGGCAGGGGATGGCTACACCTTC. The encoded protein is CASSLGKAGDGYTF.

This clone has more than one count but fewer than ten. The gene calls are TRBV7-2 and TRBJ2-1; the match to TRBD2 covers 8 bases. The CDR3 extends over 15 amino acids. Germline CDR1 SGHTA, CDR2 FQGNSA. V lost 6 bases and J lost 2; bases outside the gene matches: 6. The CDR3 loop reads CASRNGLAAYNEQFF. CDR3 sequence (DNA): TGTGCCAGCAGGAATGGACTAGCAGCCTACAATGAGCAGTTCTTC.

The rearrangement links TRBV5-6 to TRBJ1-2; 7 bases are shared with TRBD1. Germline CDR1 SGHDT, CDR2 YYEEEE. The J segment lost 4 bases and the V segment lost 4 bases, leaving 10 bases of the junction unmatched. The CDR3 is 15 residues long. CDR3 DNA: TGTGCCAGCAGCCAATACAGGGGAACCTCCTATGGCTACACCTTC. It encodes CASSQYRGTSYGYTF.

This chain joins TRBV27 and TRBJ1-1, with 9 bases matching TRBD1. Germline CDR1 reads MNHEY; CDR2 reads SMNVEV (reference sequence). V shed 7 bases and J 0 bases; nucleotides not matched to a gene: 12. The CDR3 sequence is 17 residues long. The CDR3 protein is CASTMWGRTGVNTEAFF. The CDR3 DNA follows: TGTGCCAGCACCATGTGGGGTAGGACAGGGGTGAACACTGAAGCTTTCTTT.

The V call is TRBV18, the J call TRBJ1-1; TRBD1 might be the D (5 bases). CDR1 and CDR2 (germline): KGHSH, LQKENI. The CDR3 has 14 residues. V shed 3 bases and J shed 2 bases, with 10 bases lying between them. The CDR3 is CASSPDSPNTEAFF. CDR3 coding DNA: TGTGCCAGCTCACCTGACAGCCCTAACACTGAAGCTTTCTTT. Complete variable domain (other parts from reference TRBV18 and TRBJ1-1): NAGVMQNPRHLVRRRGQEARLRCSPMKGHSHVYWYRQLPEEGLKFMVYLQKENIIDESGMPKERFSAEFPKEGPSILRIQQVVRGDSAAYFCASSPDSPNTEAFFGQGTRLTVV.

This chain links TRBV7-8 with TRBJ1-5, with D perhaps matching TRBD1 (6 bases). The CDR3 sequence is 14 residues long. Deletions cut 5 bases from V and 6 bases from J, with 14 bases between. Germline V lookup: CDR1 SGHVS, CDR2 FQNEAQ. The CDR3 region has the DNA TGTGCCAGCAGCCCAGCCCCAGGGGTTCAGCCCCAGCATTTT. This gives the protein CASSPAPGVQPQHF.

This clone was seen a few times. The chain carries TRBV7-9 and TRBJ1-4; TRBD1 matches 7 bases. The germline CDR1 and CDR2 sequences are SEHNR and FQNEAQ (reference sequence). The CDR3 runs 14 residues. The V and J ends lost 5 bases and 5 bases, in that order; junction bases with no gene match: 5. The CDR3 coding sequence is TGTGCCAGCAGCGACAGGGCCATAAATGAAAAACTGTTTTTT. The encoded protein is CASSDRAINEKLFF.

In the case of this clone: Within the sample, other DNA sequences also encode this same CDR3. This rearrangement joins TRBV7-2 to TRBJ1-3, with D possibly TRBD1 on 6 matching bases. V gave up 2 bases and J gave up 2 bases, with 7 bases separating them. This CDR3 is 14 amino acids long. CDR1 SGHTA and CDR2 FQGNSA come from the germline V gene. The DNA of the CDR3 is TGTGCCAGCAGCTTAAGGGGGGCTGGAAACACCATATATTTT. Encoded protein: CASSLRGAGNTIYF.

The chain recombines TRBV7-2 with TRBJ1-1; D possibly corresponds to TRBD1 (5 bases). The CDR3 consists of 16 residues. Germline V CDR1 and CDR2: SGHTA, FQGNSA. The V gene lost 1 base and the J gene lost 0 bases, with 12 bases spanning the gap. CDR3 amino acids: CASSLVGGGVNTEAFF. CDR3 DNA sequence: TGTGCCAGCAGCTTAGTGGGTGGAGGGGTGAACACTGAAGCTTTCTTT.

The chain carries TRBV12-5 and TRBJ1-3; D is perhaps TRBD1 (5 bases). The germline gives CDR1 LGHNT, CDR2 FRNRAP. The V end lost 3 bases, the J end lost 0 bases, and 15 bases lay between the germline ends. The CDR3 runs to 17 residues. This chain's CDR3 is CASGFCLQESSGNTIYF. The CDR3 DNA reads as TGTGCTAGTGGTTTTTGCCTACAGGAGAGCTCTGGAAACACCATATATTTT.

CDR3 sequence: CASSLGSSEAFF. The CDR3 bases are TGTGCCAGCAGCTTAGGCAGCTCTGAAGCTTTCTTT. J is TRBJ1-1 and V is TRBV7-9; D remains ambiguous. Per the germline V gene, CDR1 is SEHNR and CDR2 is FQNEAQ (reference sequence). The CDR3 totals 12 residues. V gave up 1 base and J gave up 6 bases, with 6 bases separating them.

The J gene is TRBJ2-5, the V gene TRBV27; 13 bases match TRBD2. V shed 5 bases and J 4 bases; nucleotides not matched to a gene: 7. Germline V gives CDR1 MNHEY, CDR2 SMNVEV (reference sequence). The CDR3 runs to 16 residues. CDR3 region: CASSARLAGGGETQYF. DNA of the CDR3: TGTGCCAGCAGTGCTAGACTAGCGGGGGGCGGAGAGACCCAGTACTTC.

This chain uses TRBV2 with TRBJ1-3, with a weak D call TRBD1 (6 bases). V lost 6 bases to trimming and J lost 0 bases, with 9 bases between them. CDR3 size: 14 residues. CDR1 and CDR2 (germline): SNHLY, FYNNEI. CDR3 nucleotide sequence: TGTGCCAGCAGGATACAGGGCTCTGGAAACACCATATATTTT. Translating it yields CASRIQGSGNTIYF. Full variable domain (missing parts from reference TRBV2 and TRBJ1-3): EPEVTQTPSHQVTQMGQEVILRCVPISNHLYFYWYRQILGQKVEFLVSFYNNEISEKSEIFDDQFSVERPDGSNFTLKIRSTKLEDSAMYFCASRIQGSGNTIYFGEGSWLTVV.

This clone was recorded once. The chain joins TRBV9 to TRBJ2-7; TRBD2 matches at 9 bases. The CDR3 runs 14 residues. CDR1 is SGDLS, CDR2 YYNGEE, per germline. J lost 5 bases, V lost 2 bases, and 5 bases had no gene match. For the CDR3, the DNA is TGTGCCAGCAGCGTTACCGGGACTAGCCACGAGCAGTACTTC. It specifies CASSVTGTSHEQYF.

The chain combines TRBV7-2 with TRBJ2-2, with D possibly matching TRBD2 (5 bases). Between the trimmed V and J ends, which lost 5 bases and 7 bases, there was a span of 14 bases. In germline, CDR1 is SGHTA, CDR2 FQGNSA. The CDR3 covers 14 residues. CDR3 DNA: TGTGCCAGCAGCCTTTTAAGGGAGAGCGGGGAGCTGTTTTTT. Its protein product is CASSLLRESGELFF. Full variable domain (missing parts from reference TRBV7-2 and TRBJ2-2): GAGVSQSPSNKVTEKGKDVELRCDPISGHTALYWYRQSLGQGLEFLIYFQGNSAPDKSGLPSDRFSAERTGGSVSTLTIQRTQQEDSAVYLCASSLLRESGELFFGEGSRLTVL.

The chain couples TRBV2 to TRBJ1-2, with 10 bases identical to TRBD1. With V trimmed by 7 bases and J by 0 bases, 5 bases remained unmatched. Germline-derived CDR1 and CDR2 are SNHLY and FYNNEI. This CDR3 contains 15 residues. CDR3 DNA: TGTGCCAGCAAGGGACAGGGGACCTCTAACTATGGCTACACCTTC. This sequence encodes CASKGQGTSNYGYTF.

A note on this clone: Sequence at one end of the junction differs from germline and may be a read error. This chain uses TRBV10-2 with TRBJ2-3; TRBD1 is a possible D gene (5 bases). Per germline, CDR1 WSHSY and CDR2 SAAADI. The length of the CDR3 is 12 residues. The CDR3 loop is CASSGIQGTQFF. The DNA of the CDR3 is TGCGCCAGCAGTGGGATCCAGGGCACGCAGTTTTTT.